Described below is a single T cell receptor beta chain sequence and its context. No antigen is known for it. PCR involved 60 Vbeta and 13 Jbeta primers. Only in-frame clones appear in the TCRdb table, and some are missing; sequencing was by immunoSEQ multiplex PCR. The sample lists about 160,000 clones, 80% occurring once. The germline gives CDR1 MNHEY, CDR2 SMNVEV (reference sequence). There are 20 residues in the CDR3. The V end was cut by 3 bases, the J end by 3 bases, with 29 bases between. These data come from a study of cytomegalovirus exposure and HLA in healthy donors. Study observations and caveats: Later on, an analysis tied under 20,000 TCR beta sequences to HLA alleles at 0.05 false discovery rate. Across all donors, roughly uniform sequencing depth was an assumption of the presence/absence analyses.

The chain combines TRBV27 with TRBJ2-5; tentative D call: TRBD2 (5 bases). This clonotype was obtained from a man aged 25-45 years in good health and CMV-seronegative. The source material was PBMCs. Here the CDR3 DNA reads TGTGCCAGCAGTTTTCTCCCGCCTAATGGACTCCCCACCGCGAAAGAGACCCAGTACTTC. It is translated as CASSFLPPNGLPTAKETQYF.